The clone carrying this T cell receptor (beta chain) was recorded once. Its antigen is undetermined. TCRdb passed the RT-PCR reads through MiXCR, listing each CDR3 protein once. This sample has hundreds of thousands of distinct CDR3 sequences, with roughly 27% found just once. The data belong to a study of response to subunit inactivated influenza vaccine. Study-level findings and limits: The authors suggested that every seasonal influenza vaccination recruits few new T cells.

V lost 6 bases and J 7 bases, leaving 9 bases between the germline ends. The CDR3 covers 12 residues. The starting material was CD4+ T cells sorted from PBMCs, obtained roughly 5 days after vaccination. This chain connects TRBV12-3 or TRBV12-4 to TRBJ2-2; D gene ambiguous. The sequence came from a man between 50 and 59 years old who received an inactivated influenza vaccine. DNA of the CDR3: TGTGCCAGCAGGAGCAGTGGCGGGGAGCTGTTTTTT. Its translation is CASRSSGGELFF.